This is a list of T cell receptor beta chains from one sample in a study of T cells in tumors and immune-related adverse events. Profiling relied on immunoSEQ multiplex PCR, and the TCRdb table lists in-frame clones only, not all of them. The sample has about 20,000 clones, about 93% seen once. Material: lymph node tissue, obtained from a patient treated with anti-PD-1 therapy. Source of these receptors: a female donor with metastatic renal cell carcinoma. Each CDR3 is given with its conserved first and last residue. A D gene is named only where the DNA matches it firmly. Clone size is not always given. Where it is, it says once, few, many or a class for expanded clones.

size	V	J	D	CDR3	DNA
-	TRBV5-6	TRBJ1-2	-	CASSLFPHRVRGYTF	TGTGCCAGCAGCTTGTTCCCCCACAGGGTGCGTGGCTACACCTTC
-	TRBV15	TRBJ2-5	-	CATSREVKHLPETQYF	TGTGCCACCAGCAGGGAGGTCAAGCATCTACCAGAGACCCAGTACTTC
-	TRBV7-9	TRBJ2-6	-	CASSLSQGIPSLNVLTF	TGTGCCAGCAGCTTATCCCAGGGCATCCCATCTCTCAACGTCCTGACTTTC
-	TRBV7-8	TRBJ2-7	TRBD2	CASSFYYSGTSGGEQYF	TGTGCCAGCAGCTTTTATTACTCCGGGACTAGCGGGGGCGAGCAGTACTTC
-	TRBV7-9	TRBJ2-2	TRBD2	CASSQILAGESGELFF	TGTGCCAGCAGCCAAATACTAGCGGGAGAGTCCGGGGAGCTGTTTTTT
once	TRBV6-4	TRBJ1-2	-	CASSEGPGQRSYTF	TGTGCCAGCAGTGAAGGTCCCGGACAGAGGAGCTACACCTTC
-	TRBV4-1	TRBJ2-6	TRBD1	CASSQDRYSGANVLTF	TGCGCCAGCAGCCAGGACAGGTACTCTGGGGCCAACGTCCTGACTTTC
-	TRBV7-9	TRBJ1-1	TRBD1	CASSLRQGLGNTEAFF	TGTGCCAGCAGCTTAAGACAGGGATTAGGGAACACTGAAGCTTTCTTT
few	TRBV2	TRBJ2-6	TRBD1	CASSTGTAGANVLTF	TGTGCCAGCAGTACCGGGACAGCTGGGGCCAACGTCCTGACTTTC
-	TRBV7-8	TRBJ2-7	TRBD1	CASSARQGSYEQYF	TGTGCCAGCAGCGCTAGACAGGGTTCCTACGAGCAGTACTTC
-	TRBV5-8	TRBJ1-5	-	CASSQLIWGQPQHF	TGTGCCAGCAGTCAACTAATCTGGGGTCAGCCCCAGCATTTT
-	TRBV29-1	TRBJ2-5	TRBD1	CSVETGARETQYF	TGCAGCGTTGAGACAGGGGCCAGAGAGACCCAGTACTTC
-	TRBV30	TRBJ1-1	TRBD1	CAWTGQVNTEAFF	TGTGCCTGGACGGGACAGGTGAACACTGAAGCTTTCTTT
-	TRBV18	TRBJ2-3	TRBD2	CASSPRVSSGRGTDTQYF	TGTGCCAGCTCACCCAGGGTGTCTAGCGGGAGAGGCACAGATACGCAGTATTTT
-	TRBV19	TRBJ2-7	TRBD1	CASSRDREFEQYF	TGTGCCAGTAGCCGGGACAGGGAGTTCGAGCAGTACTTC
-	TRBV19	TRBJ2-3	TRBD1	CASSKTTGGITDTQYF	TGTGCCAGTAGTAAAACGACAGGGGGTATCACAGATACGCAGTATTTT
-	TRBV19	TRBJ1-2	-	CASSIYRGAGGYTF	TGTGCCAGTAGTATCTATCGCGGGGCAGGTGGCTACACCTTC
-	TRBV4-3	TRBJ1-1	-	CASSPQYKGNTEAFF	TGCGCCAGCAGCCCACAATATAAGGGGAACACTGAAGCTTTCTTT
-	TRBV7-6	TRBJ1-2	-	CASSSGTAYGYTF	TGTGCCAGCAGCTCCGGGACGGCCTATGGCTACACCTTC
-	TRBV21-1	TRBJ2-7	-	CASRRKPGQSYEQYF	TGTGCCAGCAGAAGAAAACCGGGACAATCCTACGAGCAGTACTTC
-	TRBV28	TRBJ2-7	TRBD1	CASSFLDRGFLEQYF	TGTGCCAGCAGTTTTCTAGACAGGGGCTTCCTTGAGCAGTACTTC
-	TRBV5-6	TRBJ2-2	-	CASSQSYREYTGELFF	TGTGCCAGCAGCCAATCTTACAGGGAGTACACCGGGGAGCTGTTTTTT
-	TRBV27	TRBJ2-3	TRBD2	CASSLRGGGREPGGVTDTQYF	TGTGCCAGCAGTTTAAGGGGCGGTGGGCGGGAGCCAGGAGGGGTCACAGATACGCAGTATTTT
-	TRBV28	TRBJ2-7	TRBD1	CASSLSRTGTYEQYF	TGTGCCAGCAGTTTATCTAGGACAGGGACCTACGAGCAGTACTTC
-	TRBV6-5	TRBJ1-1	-	CASSYSNPPSNTEAFF	TGTGCCAGCAGTTACTCGAACCCCCCCTCGAACACTGAAGCTTTCTTT
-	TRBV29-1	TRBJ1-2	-	CSVSEVTNYGYTF	TGCAGCGTTTCGGAGGTTACCAACTATGGCTACACCTTC
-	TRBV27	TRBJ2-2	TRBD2	CASSLRVSGGSTGELFF	TGTGCCAGCAGTTTAAGGGTTAGCGGGGGGTCCACCGGGGAGCTGTTTTTT
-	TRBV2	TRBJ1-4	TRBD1	CASSELTGYEKLFF	TGTGCCAGCAGTGAATTGACAGGGTACGAAAAACTGTTTTTT
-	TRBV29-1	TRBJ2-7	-	CSVHTPEYEQYF	TGCAGCGTTCATACTCCCGAATACGAGCAGTACTTC